This entry describes one T cell receptor (beta chain). Its specificity is not known. This sample was included in a study of T cell responses to AZD1222 COVID-19 vaccine. Points from the study as a whole: Repertoires were obtained only post-peak T cell response. Spike-specific TCR breadth and depth went up after people got two AZD1222 doses.

Clones were read by immunoSEQ multiplex PCR, and TCRdb kept only the in-frame ones, dropping some. The sample lists over 150,000 clones; about 92% were seen once. The CDR3 loop spans 18 amino acids. Trimming removed 5 bases from V and 0 bases from J; junction bases left unmatched: 9. CDR1 and CDR2 (germline): SGDLS, YYNGEE. This material consisted of peripheral blood, taken on day 0 of MenACWY control vaccination. The chain has TRBV9 and TRBJ2-6; 9 nucleotides agree with TRBD1. The receptor's source is an adult in good health. The CDR3: CASSHRDRAHSGANVLTF. As DNA, the CDR3 is TGTGCCAGCAGTCACCGGGACAGGGCCCACTCTGGGGCCAACGTCCTGACTTTC. The full variable domain, in which reference TRBV9 and TRBJ2-6 provide the parts outside the CDR3, is DSGVTQTPKHLITATGQRVTLRCSPRSGDLSVYWYQQSLDQGLQFLIQYYNGEERAKGNILERFSAQQFPDLHSELNLSSLELGDSALYFCASSHRDRAHSGANVLTFGAGSRLTVL.